This TCR beta chain comes out of a study of T cell responses to AZD1222 COVID-19 vaccine. Regarding the study as a whole: Spike-wide vaccine-associated CD4 TCRs dominated at 160-218 and 743-854. Sampling captured repertoires only after the peak T cell response.

Comments on this clone: Its antigen is not identified.

CDR1 is MGHRA and CDR2 is YSYEKL in the germline V gene. CDR3 length equals 15 residues. The V end lost 2 bases, the J end lost 4 bases, and 14 bases lay between the germline ends. TCRdb's table, derived via immunoSEQ multiplex PCR, lists solely in-frame clones and lacks some. The data show approximately 100,000 clones, roughly nine tenths seen once. The chain employs TRBV4-1 and TRBJ1-2; possibly TRBD1 for D (5 bases). This clonotype was obtained from an adult in good health. Sequencing used peripheral blood, obtained on day 0 of AZD1222 vaccination. The CDR3 DNA reads TGCGCCAGCAGCCAACGCCAGGGCTCCATCTATGGCTACACCTTC. Protein: CASSQRQGSIYGYTF.